This T cell receptor beta chain was captured in a study of blood T cell repertoires in COVID-19. In the study overall: Samples taken during acute and convalescent COVID-19 were collected in the United States, Italy and Spain.

The CDR3 totals 18 residues. The V and J ends lost 0 bases and 5 bases, in that order; junction bases with no gene match: 12. The germline gives CDR1 LNHDA, CDR2 SQIVND (reference sequence). Seattle patients were enrolled during active infection and followed longitudinally. This table comes from immunoSEQ multiplex PCR, and its TCRdb copy is limited to in-frame clones, with some not included. The top ten hold roughly 14% of the sample, which has roughly 290,000 clones, approximately 84% seen once. The chain carries TRBV19 and TRBJ2-3, with TRBD2 identical over 9 bases. Sequencing used peripheral blood. The TCR originated in a person aged 65 to 85 with COVID-19, enrolled during active disease. The CDR3 is CASSIDRAGGLRRDTQYF. The CDR3, as DNA: TGTGCCAGTAGTATAGACAGGGCGGGGGGGCTTCGGCGAGATACGCAGTATTTT.